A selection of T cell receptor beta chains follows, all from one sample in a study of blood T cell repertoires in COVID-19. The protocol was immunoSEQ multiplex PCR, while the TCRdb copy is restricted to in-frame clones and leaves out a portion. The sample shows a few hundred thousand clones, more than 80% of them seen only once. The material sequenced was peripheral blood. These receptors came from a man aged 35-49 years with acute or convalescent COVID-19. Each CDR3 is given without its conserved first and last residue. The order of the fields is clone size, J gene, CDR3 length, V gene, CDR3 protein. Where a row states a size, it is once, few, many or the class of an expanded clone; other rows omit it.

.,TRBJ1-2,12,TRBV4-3,ASSQDRGRNGYT
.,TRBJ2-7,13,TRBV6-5,ASSPRQGASGEQY
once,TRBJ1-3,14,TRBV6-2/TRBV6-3,ASSSLPVTARNTIY
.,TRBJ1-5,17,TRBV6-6,ASSLPGTGGLYSNQPQH
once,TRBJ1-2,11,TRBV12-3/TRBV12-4,ASSSRGSNGYT
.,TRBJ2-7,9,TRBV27,ASGSSMGQY
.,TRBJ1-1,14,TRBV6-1,ASSVNRGVGNTEAF
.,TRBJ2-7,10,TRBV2,ASSADRSEQY
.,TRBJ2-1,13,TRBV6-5,ASSGGDRKRDEQF
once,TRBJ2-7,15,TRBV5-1,ASSLMVTGQGNAGQY
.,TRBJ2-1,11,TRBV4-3,ASSQGLASEQF
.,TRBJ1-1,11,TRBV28,ASSSQMNTEAF
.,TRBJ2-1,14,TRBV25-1,ASSLLGQGGYNEQF
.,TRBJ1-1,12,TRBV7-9,ASSSRGIYTEAF
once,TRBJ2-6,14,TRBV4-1,ASSQTHGAGANVLT
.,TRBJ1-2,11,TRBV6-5,ASSYSGGLGYT
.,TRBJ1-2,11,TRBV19,ASSIGGGSGYT
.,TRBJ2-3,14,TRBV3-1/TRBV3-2,ASSQGIWGGPDTQY
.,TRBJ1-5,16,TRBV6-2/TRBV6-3,ASSYSYPGTRINQPQH
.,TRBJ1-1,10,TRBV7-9,ASSLAVDVAF